A selection of T cell receptor beta chains follows, all from one sample in a study of shared clonotypes between healthy human individuals. The method was immunoSEQ multiplex PCR; TCRdb's version includes in-frame clones alone and lacks a portion of them. The table has under 1,100,000 clones, approximately 68% seen once; the top ten hold around 1.5%. The source material was memory CD4+ T cells sorted from blood. Source of these receptors: a man between 18 and 29 years old in good health. Both conserved end residues are trimmed from each CDR3.

V	J	length	CDR3
TRBV7-9	TRBJ2-1	13	ASSFRDYGYSEQF
TRBV6-1	TRBJ1-6	13	ASSAPGQGGSPLH
TRBV29-1	TRBJ1-1	10	SVLNPNTEAF
TRBV10-2	TRBJ2-7	11	ASGGLAGGEQY
TRBV5-6	TRBJ2-7	10	ASSLARAEQY
TRBV19	TRBJ2-7	13	ASSMGQGAFYEQY
TRBV28	TRBJ1-2	9	ASNSNYGYT
TRBV18	TRBJ2-7	11	ASSSGGPAEQY
TRBV2	TRBJ1-1	14	ASSDSVRTAGTEAF
TRBV2	TRBJ2-1	13	ASSEMAAHYNEQF
TRBV7-9	TRBJ1-1	13	ASSLEGIGVTEAF
TRBV5-1	TRBJ1-3	13	ASSRDAVSGNTIY
TRBV5-1	TRBJ2-7	13	ASSEAGGKDYEQY
TRBV6-1	TRBJ1-1	13	ASSAQQGPRTEAF
TRBV5-1	TRBJ2-3	14	ASSLANGGALDTQY
TRBV6-5	TRBJ2-1	11	ASSRDRGREQF
TRBV5-4	TRBJ2-5	11	ASSLGPRETQY
TRBV5-1	TRBJ1-1	10	ASSVGNTEAF
TRBV7-7	TRBJ2-7	11	ASSPGQGYEQY
TRBV7-2	TRBJ1-2	12	ASSLVTGTYGYT
TRBV5-5	TRBJ2-7	14	ASSYSRNSGTYEQY
TRBV5-1	TRBJ2-3	11	ASGTGDTDTQY
TRBV30	TRBJ1-3	10	AWGVSGNTIY
TRBV27	TRBJ1-1	12	ASTRTGLNTEAF
TRBV2	TRBJ2-3	12	ASRLRSSTDTQY
TRBV7-7	TRBJ2-1	13	ASSPLGVAGNEQF
TRBV4-3	TRBJ2-3	12	ASSQDGGRNRQY
TRBV28	TRBJ2-7	14	ASTVLLGEGAYEQY
TRBV7-8	TRBJ2-2	15	ASSLAPLGRATGELF
TRBV30	TRBJ1-2	11	AWSVTQVDGYT
TRBV7-9	TRBJ2-7	11	ASTKGQIDEQY
TRBV20-1	TRBJ1-1	9	SADRDSEAF
TRBV10-3	TRBJ2-1	13	AISENKGSYNEQF
TRBV7-2	TRBJ1-4	12	ASSLGGGLEKLF
TRBV5-1	TRBJ2-1	14	ASSSKLGTAYNEQF
TRBV30	TRBJ2-3	9	AWSVLGLQY
TRBV7-3	TRBJ2-5	13	ASSPLGSLQETQY
TRBV2	TRBJ1-3	13	ASRGDGASGNTIY
TRBV19	TRBJ2-7	11	ASSITSSYEQY
TRBV6-1	TRBJ2-2	11	ASSEPNTGELF
TRBV5-1	TRBJ2-2	13	ASSLSALNTGELF
TRBV29-1	TRBJ2-7	14	SVELSSGEWSYEQY
TRBV5-8	TRBJ2-5	14	ASSLESSGGKETQY
TRBV2	TRBJ2-5	13	ASSQLGAGRETQY
TRBV19	TRBJ2-7	13	ASSIQNRVAYEQY
TRBV6-1	TRBJ2-3	12	ASSLSPGGDTQY
TRBV10-3	TRBJ1-4	13	AISGGAASNEKLF